These 25 T cell receptor beta chains were all obtained from the same sample, sequenced in a study of patients and donors after allogeneic stem cell transplantation. One entry per CDR3 protein, called by TCRdb with MiXCR from the RT-PCR reads. Of roughly 880,000 distinct CDR3 sequences detected, under 20% appear once; the ten largest clones hold 6%. The specimen was blood, either unsorted or a sorted T cell fraction (not recorded which). The receptors originated from a human donor who was either an allogeneic HSCT recipient or a stem cell or donor lymphocyte infusion donor (not recorded which). It is not recorded whose cells these are; they may come from a transplant donor.

This clonotype occurred a few times. The chain joins TRBV20-1 to TRBJ1-6; the D is unclear. Germline assignment: CDR1 DFQATT and CDR2 SNEGSKA (reference sequence). V gave up 0 bases and J gave up 7 bases, with 4 bases separating them. The CDR3 loop spans 12 amino acids. CDR3 nucleotide sequence: TGCAGTGCTAGAGAGCGAAATTCACCCCTCCACTTT. The encoded protein is CSARERNSPLHF.

This clonotype was recorded at least ten times. The chain couples TRBV7-6 to TRBJ2-7, with 7 bases identical to TRBD1. With V trimmed by 1 base and J by 0 bases, 6 bases remained unmatched. CDR1 is SGHVS, CDR2 FNYEAQ, per germline. This CDR3 is built from 16 residues. The CDR3 bases are TGTGCCAGCAGCTTAGTTACAGGGGACCCCTCCTACGAGCAGTACTTC. As protein: CASSLVTGDPSYEQYF.

This clonotype showed up just a few times. The V call is TRBV4-3, the J call TRBJ2-2; D is possibly TRBD2 (6 bases). Trimming stripped 4 bases from V and 4 bases from J, with 19 bases between. This CDR3 contains 17 residues. Germline V CDR1 and CDR2: LGHNA, YSLEER. The CDR3 sequence is CASSPRAGGTGTGELFF. Written as DNA, the CDR3 is TGCGCCAGCAGCCCGCGGGCCGGAGGGACGGGCACCGGGGAGCTGTTTTTT.

CDR3 in amino acids: CASSYPLAGDNEQFF. The CDR3 bases are TGTGCCAGCAGTTACCCCTTAGCGGGAGACAATGAGCAGTTCTTC. The chain couples TRBV6-2 or TRBV6-3 to TRBJ2-1, with 9 bases aligning to TRBD2. Germline assignment: CDR1 MNHEY and CDR2 SVGEGT. V lost 2 bases to trimming and J lost 5 bases; unmatched junction nucleotides: 4. The CDR3 is 15 amino acids.

This clonotype was seen a handful of times. V and J are TRBV5-1 and TRBJ1-4; D call uncertain. Germline CDR1 and CDR2: SGHRS and YFSETQ. V lost 0 bases and J lost 4, with 10 bases in between. This CDR3 is 15 amino acids long. The CDR3 reads CASSLGMTVNEKLFF. The CDR3 DNA reads as TGCGCCAGCAGCTTGGGGATGACTGTTAATGAAAAACTGTTTTTT.

This clonotype turned up a few times. J is TRBJ2-7 and V is TRBV20-1; D is uncertain. CDR1 and CDR2 (germline): DFQATT, SNEGSKA (reference sequence). The length of the CDR3 is 13 residues. V lost 3 bases and J lost 0, with 9 bases in between. CDR3 DNA: TGCAGTGCTAGTGTGGTGAGCTCCTACGAGCAGTACTTC. Encoded protein: CSASVVSSYEQYF.

This chain joins TRBV20-1 and TRBJ2-7; 7 nucleotides line up with TRBD1. With V trimmed by 6 bases and J by 5 bases, 16 bases remained unmatched. This CDR3 contains 15 residues. Germline CDR1 DFQATT, CDR2 SNEGSKA (reference sequence). The CDR3 protein is CSAYTRGHVEDEQYF. Written as DNA, the CDR3 is TGCAGTGCCTACACTAGGGGGCATGTGGAAGACGAGCAGTACTTC.

For the CDR3, the DNA is TGTGCCAGCAGCTTTAAGGCAGGGCCTAGCACAGATACGCAGTATTTT. It specifies CASSFKAGPSTDTQYF. This chain connects TRBV7-9 to TRBJ2-3, with D possibly TRBD1 on 5 matching bases. V was pared by 3 bases and J by 0 bases, with 13 bases between. Germline values: CDR1 SEHNR, CDR2 FQNEAQ (reference sequence). This CDR3 contains 16 residues.

This clonotype occurred a few times. This rearrangement joins TRBV4-1 to TRBJ1-3, with D possibly being TRBD1 (5 bases). V lost 2 bases and J 3 bases, leaving 11 bases between the germline ends. This CDR3 is 15 amino acids long. Germline CDR1 is MGHRA and CDR2 is YSYEKL. CDR3: CASSQKGTVGNTIYF. CDR3 DNA: TGCGCCAGCAGCCAAAAAGGGACGGTTGGAAACACCATATATTTT.

This clonotype was seen more than once but under ten times. The chain is built from TRBV20-1 and TRBJ1-1; D is perhaps TRBD1 (6 bases). Germline-derived CDR1 and CDR2 are DFQATT and SNEGSKA (reference sequence). Deletions cut 5 bases from V and 4 bases from J, with 20 bases between. The CDR3 loop spans 15 amino acids. DNA for the CDR3: TGCAGTGCTCGGCAGGGGTCCGGCAGGGGCACTGAAGCTTTCTTT. Translation: CSARQGSGRGTEAFF.

This clonotype has at least ten counts. One end of the junction is discordant with germline, which a read error may explain. The V call is TRBV5-1, the J call TRBJ1-1, with D possibly being TRBD1 (5 bases). The germline V gene has CDR1 SGHRS and CDR2 YFSETQ. CDR3 length equals 13 residues. CDR3 DNA sequence: TGTGCCAGCAGCTTAGCAGGGTACACTGAAGCTTTCTTT. Translating it yields CASSLAGYTEAFF.

In this sample, this clonotype turned up a few times. This chain joins TRBV20-1 and TRBJ2-1; 8 nucleotides match TRBD2. The CDR3 is 16 amino acids. V shed 1 base and J 9 bases; nucleotides not matched to a gene: 14. In germline, CDR1 is DFQATT, CDR2 SNEGSKA (reference sequence). The CDR3, as DNA: TGCAGTGCTAGAGTAAGTCGGACTAGCCCCCTCGGTGAGCAGTTCTTC. Its protein is CSARVSRTSPLGEQFF.

This clonotype has a handful of counts. The V and J genes are TRBV10-3 and TRBJ1-1; no definite D call. The CDR3 contains 13 residues. Trimming stripped 3 bases from V and 0 bases from J, with 5 bases between. Germline V CDR1 and CDR2: ENHRY, SYGVKD. The CDR3 DNA reads TGTGCCATCAGTGATGGGTTGAACACTGAAGCTTTCTTT. This translates into CAISDGLNTEAFF.

This clonotype has just a few counts. This chain links TRBV5-1 with TRBJ2-2, with D uncertain. Germline V CDR1 and CDR2: SGHRS, YFSETQ. Trimming took off 2 bases at V and 2 bases at J, with 7 bases between the two ends. This CDR3 spans 14 amino acids. The CDR3 spells CASSLTVNTGELFF. The CDR3, as DNA: TGCGCCAGCAGCTTAACAGTCAACACCGGGGAGCTGTTTTTT.

The gene calls are TRBV20-1 and TRBJ2-5; maybe TRBD2 (5 bases). V was shortened by 4 bases and J by 2 bases, with 8 bases between the two germline ends. Germline V lookup: CDR1 DFQATT, CDR2 SNEGSKA (reference sequence). The CDR3 contains 12 residues. Here the CDR3 reads CSATRAQETQYF. The CDR3 nucleotides are TGCAGTGCTACGAGGGCGCAAGAGACCCAGTACTTC.

This clonotype occurred many times. The CDR3: CASSSTGVEGYTF. The CDR3 DNA reads as TGTGCCAGCAGTTCGACAGGGGTGGAGGGCTACACCTTC. The chain is built from TRBV12-3 or TRBV12-4 and TRBJ1-2; 8 positions agree with TRBD1. CDR3 length: 13 residues. The trim removed 4 bases at V and 8 bases at J, leaving 6 bases unmatched.

The rearrangement links TRBV10-3 to TRBJ1-3; no clear D gene. The CDR3 sequence is 13 residues long. The germline gives CDR1 ENHRY, CDR2 SYGVKD. V was trimmed by 6 bases and J by 6 bases, leaving 12 bases between them. CDR3 bases: TGTGCCATCAGGGGTGTCGACGAAAACACCATATATTTT. This gives the protein CAIRGVDENTIYF.

This clonotype turned up a few times. CDR3 DNA: TGTGCCAGCAGCGTAGAGGGCCGCGCCTCCTACAATGAGCAGTTCTTC. Protein: CASSVEGRASYNEQFF. The chain carries TRBV9 and TRBJ2-1; the D is unclear. V lost 0 bases and J lost 0, with 10 bases in between. Per germline, CDR1 SGDLS and CDR2 YYNGEE. The CDR3 contains 16 residues. Drawing the rest from reference TRBV9 and TRBJ2-1, the complete variable domain is DSGVTQTPKHLITATGQRVTLRCSPRSGDLSVYWYQQSLDQGLQFLIQYYNGEERAKGNILERFSAQQFPDLHSELNLSSLELGDSALYFCASSVEGRASYNEQFFGPGTRLTVL.

The rearrangement uses TRBV6-5 and TRBJ1-1, with 10 bases matching TRBD1. The CDR3 consists of 16 residues. CDR1 and CDR2 from the germline V gene are MNHEY and SVGAGI. The V gene end was trimmed by 2 bases and the J gene end by 3 bases; junction bases not matched to a gene: 6. Here the CDR3 DNA reads TGTGCCAGCAGTTACCCCGGGACAGGGGTCGACACTGAAGCTTTCTTT. Translation: CASSYPGTGVDTEAFF.

This clonotype was found a few times. This chain links TRBV5-1 with TRBJ2-2, with 7 positions matching TRBD2. This CDR3 has 12 residues. The trim removed 9 bases at V and 10 bases at J, leaving 9 bases unmatched. Germline V CDR1 and CDR2: SGHRS, YFSETQ. CDR3 in DNA: TGCGCCAACCAACTAGGGAGGGCGGAGCTGTTTTTT. Translation gives CANQLGRAELFF.

This clonotype has a handful of counts. The chain employs TRBV7-6 and TRBJ2-7; D is perhaps TRBD1 or TRBD2 (6 bases each). The CDR3 extends over 13 amino acids. CDR1 is SGHVS and CDR2 is FNYEAQ in the germline V gene. Trimming removed 5 bases at V and 4 bases at J, with 12 bases between. CDR3 DNA sequence: TGTGCCAGCAGCCGCGGGACATTTTACGAGCAGTACTTC. It yields the protein CASSRGTFYEQYF.

This clonotype was detected a few times. An end of the junction does not agree with germline; a read error may underlie this. J is TRBJ2-7 and V is TRBV6-1; no clear D. The CDR3 loop spans 15 amino acids. Germline V gene data show CDR1 as MNHNS and CDR2 as SASEGT. This CDR3 is CASSGLTALSHEQYF. The CDR3 coding sequence is TGTGCCAGCAGTGGATTAACGGCCCTCTCCCACGAGCAGTACTTC.

This chain connects TRBV9 to TRBJ1-2; D gene unclear. Trimming shortened V by 0 bases and J by 0 bases, and 9 bases separated the two germline ends. The CDR3 is 15 amino acids. The V gene's germline CDR1 is SGDLS and CDR2 YYNGEE. The CDR3 sequence: CASSVGNRTNYGYTF. DNA of the CDR3: TGTGCCAGCAGCGTAGGCAACAGAACTAACTATGGCTACACCTTC. Full variable domain (rest looked up from reference TRBV9 and TRBJ1-2): DSGVTQTPKHLITATGQRVTLRCSPRSGDLSVYWYQQSLDQGLQFLIQYYNGEERAKGNILERFSAQQFPDLHSELNLSSLELGDSALYFCASSVGNRTNYGYTFGSGTRLTVV.

J is TRBJ1-3 and V is TRBV12-3 or TRBV12-4; possibly TRBD1 for D (5 bases). V lost 5 bases to trimming and J lost 0 bases, with 11 bases between them. CDR3 length equals 15 residues. CDR3 nucleotide sequence: TGTGCCAGCAGTCACGACAGCTCCTCTGGAAACACCATATATTTT. This codes for CASSHDSSSGNTIYF.

This clonotype appeared a few times. The V and J genes are TRBV12-5 and TRBJ2-7; unclear D gene. Deletions cut 6 bases from V and 3 bases from J, with 9 bases between. The CDR3 loop spans 12 amino acids. Germline CDR1 is LGHNT and CDR2 is FRNRAP. CDR3 protein: CASGGRIYEQYF. The CDR3 DNA follows: TGTGCTAGTGGCGGTCGGATCTACGAGCAGTACTTC.